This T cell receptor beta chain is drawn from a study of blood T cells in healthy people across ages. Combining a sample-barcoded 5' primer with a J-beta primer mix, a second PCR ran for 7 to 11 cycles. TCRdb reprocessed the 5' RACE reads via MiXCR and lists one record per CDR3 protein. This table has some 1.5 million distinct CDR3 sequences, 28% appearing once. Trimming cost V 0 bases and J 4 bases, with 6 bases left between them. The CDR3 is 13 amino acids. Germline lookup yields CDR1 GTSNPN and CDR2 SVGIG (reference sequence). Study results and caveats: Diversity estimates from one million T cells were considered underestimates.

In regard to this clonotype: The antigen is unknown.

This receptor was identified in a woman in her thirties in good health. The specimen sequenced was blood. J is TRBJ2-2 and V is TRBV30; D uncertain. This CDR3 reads CAWSVLVTGELFF. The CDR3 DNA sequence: TGTGCCTGGAGTGTACTTGTCACCGGGGAGCTGTTTTTT.